The 6 T cell receptor beta chains below all came from one sample that was sequenced in a study of PD-L1 blockade in urothelial cancer. Described time point: peripheral blood 6 weeks after treatment start. Clones were read by immunoSEQ multiplex PCR, and TCRdb kept only the in-frame ones, dropping some. The sample has around 110,000 clones, 85% to 90% seen once. The material sequenced was PBMCs, taken around atezolizumab (anti-PD-L1) treatment. These receptors were obtained from a man aged 55 to 70 with urothelial cancer.

This chain joins TRBV5-1 and TRBJ2-3, with 8 bases identical to TRBD1. Germline lookup yields CDR1 SGHRS and CDR2 YFSETQ. The CDR3 has 16 residues. J gave up 1 base and V 2 bases, and 6 bases lay outside the gene matches. The CDR3 protein is CASSFATGDGTDTQYF. The CDR3 DNA sequence: TGCGCCAGCAGCTTTGCGACAGGGGACGGCACAGATACGCAGTATTTT.

The chain uses TRBV6-4 and TRBJ2-1, with 9 nucleotides matching TRBD2. There are 14 residues in the CDR3. Trimming removed 5 bases from V and 4 bases from J; junction bases left unmatched: 3. Germline lookup yields CDR1 MRHNA and CDR2 SNTAGT. Written as DNA, the CDR3 is TGTGCCAGCAGTCCTAGCGGGACTTACAATGAGCAGTTCTTC. As protein: CASSPSGTYNEQFF.

This chain connects TRBV7-7 to TRBJ2-1; a possible D gene is TRBD1 (5 bases). CDR3 length equals 13 residues. The germline V and J ends were trimmed by 0 bases and 8 bases, with 8 bases remaining between them. CDR1 is SSHAT and CDR2 is FNYEAQ in the germline V gene (reference sequence). The CDR3 DNA follows: TGTGCCAGCAGCTTAGCGGAAGGGGATGAGCAGTTCTTC. Its protein product is CASSLAEGDEQFF.

The chain uses TRBV10-3 and TRBJ2-7, with TRBD2 matching 12 bases. This CDR3 has 17 amino acids. CDR1 is ENHRY and CDR2 is SYGVKD in the germline V gene. V dropped 2 bases and J dropped 7; count of bases not matched to a gene: 12. CDR3 bases: TGTGCCATCAGTGAGGCTAGCGGGAGGGCCGTTAAGGGAGAGCAGTACTTC. Encoded protein: CAISEASGRAVKGEQYF.

The chain combines TRBV6-4 with TRBJ2-5; the D is unclear. CDR1 is MRHNA and CDR2 is SNTAGT in the germline V gene. V was clipped by 0 bases and J by 1 base, with 9 bases between them. The CDR3 is 15 amino acids. In nucleotides, the CDR3 is TGTGCCAGCAGTGACTCGAAGGAGATCCAAGAGACCCAGTACTTC. Translating it yields CASSDSKEIQETQYF.

The V and J genes are TRBV9 and TRBJ1-1; no clear D. CDR1 is SGDLS, CDR2 YYNGEE, per germline. This CDR3 spans 16 amino acids. Trimming took 1 base from V and 4 from J, leaving 17 bases between them. The CDR3 DNA follows: TGTGCCAGCAGCGTATCCGGAGAAGTGGTGGGCACTGAAGCTTTCTTT. It encodes CASSVSGEVVGTEAFF. The full variable domain, its missing parts supplied by reference TRBV9 and TRBJ1-1, is DSGVTQTPKHLITATGQRVTLRCSPRSGDLSVYWYQQSLDQGLQFLIQYYNGEERAKGNILERFSAQQFPDLHSELNLSSLELGDSALYFCASSVSGEVVGTEAFFGQGTRLTVV.